This T cell receptor (beta chain) emerged from a study of cytomegalovirus exposure and HLA in healthy donors. Study findings and constraints: A later analysis reportedly found that, within productive TCRs, an Asian-associated ancestry cluster had fewer N-insertions than the mean observed across the roughly 730 donors.

Points on this clone: Its specificity is not known.

Each donor was nominally healthy when sampled (though unrecorded immune exposures were likely). The PCR ran on 60 Vbeta and 13 Jbeta primers. Sequencing used immunoSEQ multiplex PCR; TCRdb keeps in-frame clones, though not all of them. This sample has about 120,000 clones, with 79% found just once. Losses at the gene ends were 5 bases for V and 5 bases for J; bases not matched to a gene: 9. Germline CDR1 LNHNV, CDR2 YYDKDF (reference sequence). The CDR3 consists of 15 residues. The sequence was collected from a man between 25 and 39 years old in good health and CMV-seropositive. V is TRBV15 and J is TRBJ2-7; 10 bases line up with TRBD2. The source material was PBMCs. CDR3 nucleotides: TGTGCCACCAGCCCCCGGACTAGCGGAGGGGACGAGCAGTACTTC. It translates to CATSPRTSGGDEQYF.